Following are 15 T cell receptor beta chains from one sample sequenced in a study of cytomegalovirus exposure and HLA in healthy donors. The study ran its PCR with 60 Vbeta and 13 Jbeta primers. The assay was immunoSEQ multiplex PCR, and TCRdb's table has in-frame clones only and misses some. The sample has about 140,000 clones, approximately 8.9% seen once; the top ten hold roughly 7.2%. Sequences were obtained from PBMCs. The receptors were sampled from a woman between 35 and 50 years old in good health and CMV-seropositive.

The chain couples TRBV7-6 to TRBJ2-1; a weak D match, TRBD2 (5 bases). V lost 0 bases to trimming and J lost 2 bases, with 8 bases between them. This CDR3 region has 15 residues. Germline CDR1 is SGHVS and CDR2 is FNYEAQ. The CDR3, as DNA: TGTGCCAGCAGCTTAGCGGGAGTCCCCTACAATGAGCAGTTCTTC. It encodes CASSLAGVPYNEQFF.

The chain combines TRBV19 with TRBJ2-5; perhaps TRBD1 as D (6 bases). Per the germline V gene, CDR1 is LNHDA and CDR2 is SQIVND (reference sequence). CDR3 length: 14 amino acids. Trimming took 5 bases from V and 2 from J, leaving 12 bases between them. The CDR3 loop is CASSLNRVQETQYF. The CDR3, as DNA: TGTGCCAGTAGTCTTAACAGGGTTCAAGAGACCCAGTACTTC.

This clone was seen repeatedly, ten times or more. The gene calls are TRBV6-5 and TRBJ2-7; a weak D match, TRBD2 (6 bases). V was pared by 6 bases and J by 5 bases, with 14 bases between. The CDR3 has 13 residues. CDR1 MNHEY and CDR2 SVGAGI come from the germline V gene. The CDR3, as DNA: TGTGCCAGCAGCCCATATGGAGGGAACGAGCAGTACTTC. Translating it yields CASSPYGGNEQYF.

This clone was counted a few times. V gene TRBV10-3 combines with J gene TRBJ2-7; 13 bases fit TRBD2. Trimming took 7 bases from V and 1 from J; bases not matched to a gene: 10. The CDR3 has 17 residues. CDR1 is ENHRY, CDR2 SYGVKD, per germline. CDR3 bases: TGTGCCATCAAACCGGGACTAGCGGGGAAAAAGTCCTACGAGCAGTACTTC. Amino acids: CAIKPGLAGKKSYEQYF.

This chain connects TRBV7-9 to TRBJ2-5; TRBD1 might be the D (5 bases). The CDR3 loop spans 14 amino acids. Per the germline V gene, CDR1 is SEHNR and CDR2 is FQNEAQ (reference sequence). Trimming shortened V by 5 bases and J by 2 bases, and 12 bases separated the two germline ends. In nucleotides, the CDR3 is TGTGCCAGCAGCCCCTCACAGGCTCAAGAGACCCAGTACTTC. This translates into CASSPSQAQETQYF.

V is TRBV6-4 and J is TRBJ2-2; 8 nucleotides align to TRBD2. The CDR3 extends over 16 amino acids. Germline loops: CDR1 MRHNA, CDR2 SNTAGT. The V gene end was trimmed by 8 bases and the J gene end by 2 bases; junction bases not matched to a gene: 10. This CDR3 reads CASAREGRRNTGELFF. The CDR3 DNA reads TGTGCCAGCGCACGGGAGGGACGGAGAAACACCGGGGAGCTGTTTTTT.

This clone was seen more than once but under ten times. The V call is TRBV5-1, the J call TRBJ2-7; TRBD1 matches at 9 bases. The V and J ends lost 4 bases and 5 bases, in that order; junction bases with no gene match: 10. The V gene's germline CDR1 is SGHRS and CDR2 YFSETQ. The CDR3 loop spans 15 amino acids. CDR3 sequence: CASSAGTGPLNEQYF. The CDR3 DNA follows: TGCGCCAGCAGCGCCGGGACAGGGCCTTTGAACGAGCAGTACTTC. The full variable domain, its missing parts supplied by reference TRBV5-1 and TRBJ2-7, is KAGVTQTPRYLIKTRGQQVTLSCSPISGHRSVSWYQQTPGQGLQFLFEYFSETQRNKGNFPGRFSGRQFSNSRSEMNVSTLELGDSALYLCASSAGTGPLNEQYFGPGTRLTVT.

A few counts support this clone. Here the CDR3 reads CATSNGSHNEQFF. The DNA for the CDR3 is TGTGCCACCAGCAACGGGTCTCACAATGAGCAGTTCTTC. The rearrangement joins TRBV15 to TRBJ2-1; no clear D. CDR1 LNHNV and CDR2 YYDKDF come from the germline V gene (reference sequence). The CDR3 spans 13 residues. Trimming shortened V by 4 bases and J by 5 bases, and 9 bases separated the two germline ends. Filled out from reference TRBV15 and TRBJ2-1, the complete variable domain reads DAMVIQNPRYQVTQFGKPVTLSCSQTLNHNVMYWYQQKSSQAPKLLFHYYDKDFNNEADTPDNFQSRRPNTSFCFLDIRSPGLGDTAMYLCATSNGSHNEQFFGPGTRLTVL.

The chain is built from TRBV7-2 and TRBJ2-3; 7 bases are shared with TRBD2. The germline gives CDR1 SGHTA, CDR2 FQGNSA. This CDR3 has 15 residues. V was clipped by 1 base and J by 2 bases; unmatched bases: 3. The CDR3 here is CASSLGGGATDTQYF. DNA for the CDR3: TGTGCCAGCAGCTTAGGGGGGGGAGCCACAGATACGCAGTATTTT.

The genes are TRBV7-2 and TRBJ1-1; 10 positions match TRBD1. Germline values: CDR1 SGHTA, CDR2 FQGNSA. Trimming removed 1 base from V and 3 bases from J; junction bases left unmatched: 2. The CDR3 sequence is 15 residues long. CDR3 region: CASSLVGTGDTEAFF. CDR3 DNA: TGTGCCAGCAGCTTAGTGGGGACAGGGGACACTGAAGCTTTCTTT. The variable domain in full, with the rest retrieved from reference TRBV7-2 and TRBJ1-1, is GAGVSQSPSNKVTEKGKDVELRCDPISGHTALYWYRQSLGQGLEFLIYFQGNSAPDKSGLPSDRFSAERTGGSVSTLTIQRTQQEDSAVYLCASSLVGTGDTEAFFGQGTRLTVV.

The gene calls are TRBV2 and TRBJ2-3; maybe TRBD2 (5 bases). The CDR3 sequence is 14 residues long. Per the germline V gene, CDR1 is SNHLY and CDR2 is FYNNEI. Trimming cost V 5 bases and J 2 bases, with 11 bases left between them. The CDR3 sequence: CASSSLAPTDTQYF. For the CDR3, the DNA is TGTGCCAGCAGTTCTCTAGCTCCCACAGATACGCAGTATTTT.

This clone was seen only a few times. The chain combines TRBV9 with TRBJ2-2; 11 nucleotides agree with TRBD2. Losses at the gene ends were 1 base for V and 7 bases for J; bases not matched to a gene: 12. Germline V gene sequence: CDR1 SGDLS, CDR2 YYNGEE. There are 18 residues in the CDR3. The CDR3 DNA follows: TGTGCCAGCAGCGTACGGAACCTAGCGGGGGGCGGAATCGGGGAGCTGTTTTTT. Amino acid sequence: CASSVRNLAGGGIGELFF. Full variable domain (missing parts from reference TRBV9 and TRBJ2-2): DSGVTQTPKHLITATGQRVTLRCSPRSGDLSVYWYQQSLDQGLQFLIQYYNGEERAKGNILERFSAQQFPDLHSELNLSSLELGDSALYFCASSVRNLAGGGIGELFFGEGSRLTVL.

The chain links TRBV7-8 to TRBJ2-5, with a weak D call TRBD2 (6 bases). V shed 4 bases and J shed 1 base, with 19 bases lying between them. Germline V gene lookup returns CDR1 SGHVS and CDR2 FQNEAQ. This CDR3 contains 17 residues. The CDR3 spells CASSSKGRLGSQETQYF. In DNA form, the CDR3 reads TGTGCCAGCAGCTCGAAGGGGAGGTTGGGGAGCCAAGAGACCCAGTACTTC.

The table lists this clone with a few counts. This chain connects TRBV19 to TRBJ1-2; 10 bases align to TRBD1. V trimming: 5 bases; J trimming: 8 bases; junction bases outside the gene matches: 8. The CDR3 totals 14 residues. Germline V gives CDR1 LNHDA, CDR2 SQIVND (reference sequence). The CDR3 bases are TGTGCCAGTAGTCACGACAGGGGGCTGAGGGGCTACACCTTC. Its protein product is CASSHDRGLRGYTF.

V gene TRBV2 combines with J gene TRBJ2-5, with D possibly TRBD1 on 6 matching bases. The CDR3 runs 14 residues. CDR1 is SNHLY, CDR2 FYNNEI, per germline. V lost 4 bases, J lost 1 base, and 10 bases lay in between. The CDR3 DNA sequence: TGTGCCAGCAGTGGGGACACTGCCCAAGAGACCCAGTACTTC. It translates to CASSGDTAQETQYF.